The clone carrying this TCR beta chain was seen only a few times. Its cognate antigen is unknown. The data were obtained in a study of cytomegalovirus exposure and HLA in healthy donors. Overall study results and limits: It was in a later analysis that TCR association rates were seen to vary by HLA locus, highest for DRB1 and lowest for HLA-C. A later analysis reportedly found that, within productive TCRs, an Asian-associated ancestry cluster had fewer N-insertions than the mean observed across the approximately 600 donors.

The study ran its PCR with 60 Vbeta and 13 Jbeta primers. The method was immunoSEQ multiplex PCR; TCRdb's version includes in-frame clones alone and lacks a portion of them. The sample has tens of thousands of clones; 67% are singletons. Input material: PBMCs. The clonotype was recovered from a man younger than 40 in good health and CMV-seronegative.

DNA for the CDR3: TGCGCCAGCAGCTTGACTCCCGGGACAGGCAGGTTTACCGAGCAGTACTTC. This codes for CASSLTPGTGRFTEQYF. The chain links TRBV5-1 to TRBJ2-7; 8 nucleotides line up with TRBD1. The CDR3 length is 17 residues. The J segment lost 6 bases and the V segment lost 1 base, leaving 15 bases of the junction unmatched. CDR1 and CDR2 (germline): SGHRS, YFSETQ.